This TCR beta chain appears in the sequencing data of a study of Graves' ophthalmopathy and Graves' hyperthyroidism. V gave up 6 bases and J gave up 6 bases, with 15 bases separating them. CDR1 LNHDA and CDR2 SQIVND come from the germline V gene (reference sequence). This CDR3 is built from 13 residues. RNA transcripts provided the template for amplifying TCR beta CDR3 regions. RT-PCR with HTBI primers came first, then second-round multiplex PCR. TCRdb reprocessed the multiplex PCR reads with MiXCR, giving one entry per CDR3 protein. The sample records 220,000 or so distinct CDR3 sequences, under 25% being singletons.

This clonotype was sampled from a woman aged 45-65 years with Graves' ophthalmopathy. Sequences were obtained from peripheral blood. The rearrangement joins TRBV19 to TRBJ2-7, with D uncertain. The CDR3 is CASSSRSDAEQYF. Here the CDR3 DNA reads TGTGCCAGTAGCTCCCGATCCGACGCCGAGCAGTACTTC.